This passage covers 30 T cell receptor beta chains from one sample sequenced in a study of CD8+ T cells in alopecia areata. RNA extraction was followed by reverse transcription into cDNA, which acted as the sequencing template. The protocol was immunoSEQ multiplex PCR, while the TCRdb copy is restricted to in-frame clones and leaves out a portion. The data contain hundreds of thousands of clones, approximately 52% of them singletons. The sequencing here drew on CD4+ T cells sorted from blood, taken at week 0. Receptors originate from a human donor with alopecia areata.

This sequence joins TRBV5-1 and TRBJ2-7, with TRBD2 matching 10 bases. The V and J ends lost 4 bases and 0 bases, in that order; junction bases with no gene match: 16. CDR1 is SGHRS and CDR2 is YFSETQ in the germline V gene. The CDR3 sequence is 19 residues long. The CDR3 DNA reads TGCGCCAGCAGCGATAAGAGGACTAGCGGATTACGTAGCTCCTACGAGCAGTACTTC. It translates to CASSDKRTSGLRSSYEQYF.

This chain links TRBV13 with TRBJ1-6, with D tentatively TRBD1 (6 bases). The germline gives CDR1 PRHDT, CDR2 FYEKMQ (reference sequence). V was clipped by 3 bases and J by 6 bases, with 9 bases between them. The CDR3 runs 14 residues. CDR3 bases: TGTGCCAGCAGCTTCGGACAGCTTAATTCACCCCTCCACTTT. It yields the protein CASSFGQLNSPLHF.

J is TRBJ2-1 and V is TRBV5-1; 7 bases are a match to TRBD2. V was pared by 7 bases and J by 2 bases, with 12 bases of the junction left unmatched. The CDR3 is 16 residues long. Germline V lookup: CDR1 SGHRS, CDR2 YFSETQ. Here the CDR3 reads CASVRDGGGTYNEQFF. The CDR3 DNA is TGCGCCAGCGTCCGGGATGGCGGGGGAACCTACAATGAGCAGTTCTTC. The whole variable domain, filled in from reference TRBV5-1 and TRBJ2-1, reads KAGVTQTPRYLIKTRGQQVTLSCSPISGHRSVSWYQQTPGQGLQFLFEYFSETQRNKGNFPGRFSGRQFSNSRSEMNVSTLELGDSALYLCASVRDGGGTYNEQFFGPGTRLTVL.

This clone was recorded a few times. The chain recombines TRBV6-5 with TRBJ1-2; tentative D call: TRBD1 (5 bases). The germline CDR1 and CDR2 sequences are MNHEY and SVGAGI. V lost 6 bases and J lost 0, with 11 bases in between. This CDR3 spans 14 amino acids. CDR3 nucleotides: TGTGCCAGCAGCGACGGGGGATCTAACTATGGCTACACCTTC. It encodes CASSDGGSNYGYTF.

The gene calls are TRBV4-2 and TRBJ1-5; the match to TRBD1 covers 7 bases. After removal of 3 bases from V and 3 bases from J, the junction contained 11 bases not matched to a gene. The germline gives CDR1 LGHNA, CDR2 YNFKEQ. This CDR3 is 17 amino acids long. The CDR3 DNA reads TGTGCCAGCAGCCAGTTCCCGACAGGGAGGAACAATCAGCCCCAGCATTTT. Translated, it gives CASSQFPTGRNNQPQHF.

This clone was observed a handful of times. The chain combines TRBV29-1 with TRBJ2-7; perhaps TRBD2 as D (6 bases). CDR1 is SQVTM, CDR2 ANQGSEA, per germline. This CDR3 is 14 amino acids long. V was pared by 5 bases and J by 7 bases, with 21 bases between. The CDR3: CSVPSPRDFQEQYF. CDR3 nucleotides: TGCAGCGTTCCCTCGCCTCGGGACTTTCAAGAGCAGTACTTC.

The rearrangement links TRBV29-1 to TRBJ1-1; 7 bases align to TRBD1. This CDR3 is built from 13 residues. Trimming cost V 6 bases and J 1 base; bases outside gene matches: 5. Germline CDR1 is SQVTM and CDR2 is ANQGSEA. This CDR3 reads CSVRDRENTEAFF. In DNA form, the CDR3 reads TGCAGCGTCCGGGACAGAGAGAACACTGAAGCTTTCTTT.

This clone was found a few times. This chain uses TRBV29-1 with TRBJ2-3; 10 bases are shared with TRBD1. J gave up 6 bases and V 7 bases, and 4 bases lay outside the gene matches. The germline V gene encodes CDR1 SQVTM and CDR2 ANQGSEA. The CDR3 has 12 residues. Here the CDR3 DNA reads TGCAGCGGGACAGGGGGAACGGATACGCAGTATTTT. This sequence encodes CSGTGGTDTQYF.

The rearrangement joins TRBV6-1 to TRBJ2-3; D remains ambiguous. This CDR3 comprises 13 residues. V was shortened by 5 bases and J by 2 bases, with 8 bases between the two germline ends. Looked up from germline, CDR1 is MNHNS and CDR2 is SASEGT. CDR3 amino acids: CASSPTYTDTQYF. The CDR3 region has the DNA TGTGCCAGCAGTCCGACCTACACAGATACGCAGTATTTT.

This clone came up a few times. The chain links TRBV30 to TRBJ1-2; 9 nucleotides agree with TRBD1. V was pared by 0 bases and J by 6 bases, with 5 bases of the junction left unmatched. The CDR3 has 14 amino acids. Germline V CDR1 and CDR2: GTSNPN, SVGIG (reference sequence). The CDR3 loop reads CAWSVRRDRDGYTF. The CDR3 coding sequence is TGTGCCTGGAGTGTACGGAGGGACAGGGATGGCTACACCTTC.

The CDR3 region is CASSNSGSKTQYF. The CDR3 nucleotides read TGTGCCAGCAGCAATAGCGGGTCAAAGACCCAGTACTTC. The rearrangement links TRBV7-9 to TRBJ2-5, with 7 bases fitting TRBD2. Germline CDR1 is SEHNR and CDR2 is FQNEAQ (reference sequence). V dropped 5 bases and J dropped 6; count of bases not matched to a gene: 6. This CDR3 is 13 amino acids long.

This clone appeared a few times. Other DNA sequences within the sample encode an identical CDR3. V gene TRBV30 combines with J gene TRBJ1-1, with unresolved D. The CDR3 has 12 residues. Trimming pared 5 bases from V and 0 bases from J, leaving 7 bases between. Germline V CDR1 and CDR2: GTSNPN, SVGIG (reference sequence). The CDR3 protein is CAWGRLNTEAFF. CDR3 sequence (DNA): TGTGCCTGGGGGAGGTTGAACACTGAAGCTTTCTTT.

This chain connects TRBV5-4 to TRBJ2-5; 12 bases fit TRBD2. The CDR3 extends over 19 amino acids. Germline V gene data show CDR1 as SGHNT and CDR2 as YYREEE (reference sequence). The J segment lost 2 bases and the V segment lost 3 bases, leaving 14 bases of the junction unmatched. The CDR3 sequence: CASSSRMTSGGWPQETQYF. CDR3 in DNA: TGTGCCAGCAGCTCGCGGATGACTAGCGGGGGTTGGCCTCAAGAGACCCAGTACTTC.

Only a few counts were recorded for this clone. In DNA, the CDR3 is TGTGCCAGCAGCTTGTATCAGGGACAGGGCCCTGACACCTTC. It specifies CASSLYQGQGPDTF. This chain connects TRBV5-4 to TRBJ1-2, with 9 bases matching TRBD1. CDR1 is SGHNT, CDR2 YYREEE, per germline (reference sequence). V was clipped by 1 base and J by 12 bases; unmatched bases: 10. The CDR3 extends over 14 amino acids.

The genes are TRBV27 and TRBJ2-5; 7 bases match TRBD1. The junction had 2 bases not matched to a gene; V was cut back by 6 bases and J by 4 bases. This CDR3 has 12 residues. Germline CDR1 is MNHEY and CDR2 is SMNVEV (reference sequence). The CDR3 DNA follows: TGTGCCAGCAGGAACAGGGGAGAGACCCAGTACTTC. Protein sequence: CASRNRGETQYF.

The rearrangement joins TRBV10-3 to TRBJ2-3; the D gene is possibly TRBD1 (6 bases). V gave up 0 bases and J gave up 2 bases, with 18 bases separating them. Germline V gives CDR1 ENHRY, CDR2 SYGVKD. This CDR3 has 18 amino acids. CDR3 region: CAISESRGRGPDTDTQYF. The CDR3 DNA is TGTGCCATCAGTGAGTCGAGGGGCAGGGGTCCAGACACAGATACGCAGTATTTT.

The chain carries TRBV11-2 and TRBJ1-1; unclear D gene. Germline CDR1 is SGHAT and CDR2 is FQNNGV. This CDR3 region has 13 residues. Deletions cut 1 base from V and 1 base from J, with 4 bases between. Here the CDR3 DNA reads TGTGCCAGCAGCTTAGTACAGAACACTGAAGCTTTCTTT. Protein product: CASSLVQNTEAFF. Full variable domain (missing parts from reference TRBV11-2 and TRBJ1-1): EAGVAQSPRYKIIEKRQSVAFWCNPISGHATLYWYQQILGQGPKLLIQFQNNGVVDDSQLPKDRFSAERLKGVDSTLKIQPAKLEDSAVYLCASSLVQNTEAFFGQGTRLTVV.

Here the CDR3 DNA reads TGTGCCAGCAGCCAACCCCTTGTAGTAGCGGGAGACTACGAGCAGTACTTC. It yields the protein CASSQPLVVAGDYEQYF. The V call is TRBV7-9, the J call TRBJ2-7; 9 bases match TRBD2. The germline V gene has CDR1 SEHNR and CDR2 FQNEAQ (reference sequence). CDR3 length equals 17 residues. The ends lost 5 bases at V and 3 bases at J; junction bases unmatched: 14.

This chain uses TRBV7-9 with TRBJ1-2, with D unresolved. The CDR3 covers 13 residues. Trimming left V 0 bases short and J 8 bases short, with 10 bases between. Germline V gives CDR1 SEHNR, CDR2 FQNEAQ (reference sequence). The CDR3 region is CASSLAVGRGYTF. In DNA, the CDR3 is TGTGCCAGCAGCTTAGCCGTTGGAAGGGGCTACACCTTC.

This clone was picked up a small number of times. The CDR3 spells CASTSRTKYQETQYF. The CDR3 coding sequence is TGTGCCAGCACCTCTCGGACTAAGTACCAAGAGACCCAGTACTTC. The V and J genes are TRBV2 and TRBJ2-5; tentative D call: TRBD2 (6 bases). This CDR3 region has 15 residues. With 7 bases removed from V and 0 bases from J, the gap between germline ends came to 15 bases. CDR1 and CDR2 from the germline V gene are SNHLY and FYNNEI.

The chain joins TRBV9 to TRBJ2-2; D remains unclear. V lost 1 base and J 7 bases, leaving 8 bases between the germline ends. Germline CDR1 and CDR2: SGDLS and YYNGEE. CDR3 length: 13 amino acids. The CDR3 spells CASSVTGLGELFF. The DNA of the CDR3 is TGTGCCAGCAGCGTAACGGGTCTCGGGGAGCTGTTTTTT.

The chain recombines TRBV5-6 with TRBJ1-5; D is unclear. Germline lookup yields CDR1 SGHDT and CDR2 YYEEEE. V was shortened by 2 bases and J by 1 base, with 10 bases between the two germline ends. The CDR3 contains 15 residues. Here the CDR3 DNA reads TGTGCCAGCAGCTTCCGGGAGCGAAGCAATCAGCCCCAGCATTTT. Protein product: CASSFRERSNQPQHF.

This clone has more than one count but fewer than ten. The V gene is TRBV6-6, the J gene TRBJ2-7; 9 nucleotides line up with TRBD1. The CDR3 loop spans 15 amino acids. Trimming removed 5 bases from V and 6 bases from J; junction bases left unmatched: 11. Germline assignment: CDR1 MNHNY and CDR2 SVGAGI (reference sequence). The CDR3: CASSPPGQGRGEQYF. The CDR3 DNA is TGTGCCAGCAGTCCGCCGGGACAGGGTAGAGGCGAGCAGTACTTC.

The chain combines TRBV2 with TRBJ2-5; D assignment may be TRBD1 or TRBD2 (5 bases each). CDR1 SNHLY and CDR2 FYNNEI come from the germline V gene. This CDR3 spans 14 amino acids. Trimming took 6 bases from V and 3 from J, leaving 14 bases between them. This chain's CDR3 is CASRRGTSEETQYF. DNA for the CDR3: TGTGCCAGCAGGAGGGGAACTAGTGAAGAGACCCAGTACTTC.

This rearrangement joins TRBV5-1 to TRBJ2-7; 7 bases line up with TRBD2. V lost 4 bases and J lost 2; bases outside the gene matches: 12. Germline V lookup: CDR1 SGHRS, CDR2 YFSETQ. The CDR3 contains 16 residues. CDR3 loop: CASSAAGGSVTYEQYF. In DNA, the CDR3 is TGCGCCAGCAGCGCGGCTGGCGGGAGCGTCACCTACGAGCAGTACTTC. Full variable domain (outside the CDR3, taken from reference TRBV5-1 and TRBJ2-7): KAGVTQTPRYLIKTRGQQVTLSCSPISGHRSVSWYQQTPGQGLQFLFEYFSETQRNKGNFPGRFSGRQFSNSRSEMNVSTLELGDSALYLCASSAAGGSVTYEQYFGPGTRLTVT.

A remark on this clone: Other DNA sequences in the same sample also yield this CDR3. This chain links TRBV2 with TRBJ1-2; D is unclear. Germline CDR1 reads SNHLY; CDR2 reads FYNNEI. The CDR3 length is 12 residues. The V gene lost 3 bases and the J gene lost 0 bases, with 2 bases spanning the gap. The DNA of the CDR3 is TGTGCCAGCAGTGACTCTAACTATGGCTACACCTTC. Residues: CASSDSNYGYTF.

This clone turned up a few times. One junction end disagrees with the germline gene, perhaps due to a read error. V usage is TRBV20-1 and J usage is TRBJ1-4; unclear D gene. The CDR3 extends over 10 amino acids. The germline V gene has CDR1 DFQATT and CDR2 SNEGSKA (reference sequence). CDR3 protein: CSAPTSRPIF. The CDR3 region has the DNA TGCAGTGCTCCGACGTCCAGACCCATTTTT.

V gene TRBV18 combines with J gene TRBJ1-2; D perhaps matches TRBD1 (5 bases). Germline CDR1 KGHSH, CDR2 LQKENI. The length of the CDR3 is 14 residues. Trimming pared 6 bases from V and 6 bases from J, leaving 17 bases between. CDR3 sequence: CASSPAGKGDGYTF. In DNA form, the CDR3 reads TGTGCCAGCTCCCCTGCAGGGAAAGGCGATGGCTACACCTTC. Full variable domain (remainder filled in from reference TRBV18 and TRBJ1-2): NAGVMQNPRHLVRRRGQEARLRCSPMKGHSHVYWYRQLPEEGLKFMVYLQKENIIDESGMPKERFSAEFPKEGPSILRIQQVVRGDSAAYFCASSPAGKGDGYTFGSGTRLTVV.

This chain links TRBV6-5 with TRBJ1-1, with D uncertain. V shed 2 bases and J shed 0 bases, with 7 bases lying between them. This CDR3 has 14 amino acids. Germline V gene data show CDR1 as MNHEY and CDR2 as SVGAGI. In DNA form, the CDR3 reads TGTGCCAGCAGTTACGGGGTCCTGAACACTGAAGCTTTCTTT. Protein product: CASSYGVLNTEAFF.

The V gene is TRBV4-1, the J gene TRBJ2-5; 8 bases are shared with TRBD2. Germline V gene data show CDR1 as MGHRA and CDR2 as YSYEKL. This CDR3 region has 18 residues. The junction had 12 bases not matched to a gene; V was cut back by 0 bases and J by 3 bases. For the CDR3, the DNA is TGCGCCAGCAGCCAAGATCCGGGGGCAGCGGGAGCCAAAGAGACCCAGTACTTC. It yields the protein CASSQDPGAAGAKETQYF.